Listed below are T cell receptor beta chains from one sample, sequenced in a study of T cells after posttransplantation cyclophosphamide. Profiling relied on immunoSEQ multiplex PCR, and the TCRdb table lists in-frame clones only, not all of them. Here the sample spans about 13,000 clones, about 80% being singletons. The material sequenced was memory CD4+ T cells sorted from PBMCs. The receptors here all came from a man in his forties or fifties in good health, CMV-negative, and a related stem cell transplant donor. Both conserved end residues are part of each CDR3. The D gene is left open where the match is weak.

V	J	D	DNA	CDR3
TRBV7-7	TRBJ2-1	.	TGTGCCAGCAGCTTGGGGCCAGGTATCTACAATGAGCAGTTCTTC	CASSLGPGIYNEQFF
TRBV2	TRBJ1-4	.	TGTGCCAGCAGTGGGGCAGGGGTCTCTAATGAAAAACTGTTTTTT	CASSGAGVSNEKLFF
TRBV28	TRBJ2-7	.	TGTGCCAGCAGTTTTTCTCTCGGGAGCTACGAGCAGTACTTC	CASSFSLGSYEQYF
TRBV5-1	TRBJ2-1	TRBD2	TGCGCCAGCAGCTTGCGGGGGGGGAGCTCCTACAATGAGCAGTTCTTC	CASSLRGGSSYNEQFF
TRBV2	TRBJ1-1	.	TGTGCCAGCAGTGACCGGGGTGACACTGAAGCTTTCTTT	CASSDRGDTEAFF
TRBV5-1	TRBJ2-5	.	TGCGCCAGCAGCTCTCAAGAGACCCAGTACTTC	CASSSQETQYF
TRBV28	TRBJ1-2	TRBD1	TGTGCCAGCAGTTTACGAGGGGGCACCCCCTATGGCTACACCTTC	CASSLRGGTPYGYTF
TRBV10-3	TRBJ2-1	TRBD1	TGTGCCATCAGTGAGTCAGATGGGACAGGGAAAAAGCAGTTCTTC	CAISESDGTGKKQFF
TRBV5-6	TRBJ2-7	TRBD1	TGTGCCAGCAGCTCACAGGGGGCGGTCGAGCAGTACTTC	CASSSQGAVEQYF
TRBV5-1	TRBJ2-2	.	TGCGCCAGTGAGGGAGGAGCCGCGAACACCGGGGAGCTGTTTTTT	CASEGGAANTGELFF
TRBV7-8	TRBJ2-5	.	TGTGCCAGCAGCTCCAAGGGGGGGGTTCGGGAGACCCAGTACTTC	CASSSKGGVRETQYF
TRBV5-4	TRBJ2-1	TRBD1	TGTGCCAGCAGCTTGAACCAAGACAGGGCCCATGAGCAGTTCTTC	CASSLNQDRAHEQFF
TRBV29-1	TRBJ2-1	.	TGCAGCGTACAGGTTTTCAATGAGCAGTTCTTC	CSVQVFNEQFF
TRBV10-3	TRBJ2-7	.	TGTGCCATCAGTGAGCGGTACGAGCAGTACTTC	CAISERYEQYF
TRBV27	TRBJ1-2	TRBD1	TGTGCCAGCAGATACCGGTACAGGGGTAACTATGGCTACACCTTC	CASRYRYRGNYGYTF
TRBV7-2	TRBJ2-3	.	TGTGCCAGCAGCTTACGCGGGCTTAGCGCCAGGCGAGATACGCAGTATTTT	CASSLRGLSARRDTQYF
TRBV5-4	TRBJ2-3	TRBD1	TGTGCCAGCAGCTTGTACAGGGGTGGACGAACAGATACGCAGTATTTT	CASSLYRGGRTDTQYF